A selection of T cell receptor beta chains follows, all from one sample in a study of T cell responses to AZD1222 COVID-19 vaccine. The table came from immunoSEQ multiplex PCR; TCRdb's copy has only in-frame clones and leaves some out. The table lists about 150,000 clones, 90% of them singletons. Material: peripheral blood, obtained 28 days after the second AZD1222 dose. The receptors were gathered from an adult who received the AZD1222 COVID-19 vaccine. Each CDR3 is given with its conserved first and last residue. A D gene is named only where the DNA matches it firmly. Clone size is shown for a subset of rows, as once, few, many or a class of expanded clone.

clone size: NA
V gene: TRBV7-8
D gene: NA
J gene: TRBJ2-7
CDR3 protein: CASSLGASLSYEQYF
CDR3 DNA: TGTGCCAGCAGCTTAGGCGCTAGTTTATCCTACGAGCAGTACTTC

clone size: NA
V gene: TRBV20-1
D gene: NA
J gene: TRBJ2-6
CDR3 protein: CSASTFEHSGANVLTF
CDR3 DNA: TGCAGTGCTAGTACCTTTGAACATTCTGGGGCCAACGTCCTGACTTTC

clone size: NA
V gene: TRBV3-1/TRBV3-2
D gene: TRBD2
J gene: TRBJ2-7
CDR3 protein: CASSQEVLAGGGEQYF
CDR3 DNA: TGTGCCAGCAGCCAAGAAGTATTAGCGGGAGGGGGGGAGCAGTACTTC

clone size: NA
V gene: TRBV2
D gene: NA
J gene: TRBJ2-2
CDR3 protein: CASRVSGELFF
CDR3 DNA: TGTGCCAGCAGGGTGAGCGGGGAGCTGTTTTTT

clone size: NA
V gene: TRBV6-5
D gene: NA
J gene: TRBJ2-7
CDR3 protein: CASSFPDPVRYGEQYF
CDR3 DNA: TGTGCCAGCAGTTTTCCCGACCCGGTACGCTATGGCGAGCAGTACTTC

clone size: NA
V gene: TRBV10-3
D gene: TRBD1
J gene: TRBJ2-1
CDR3 protein: CAISESRQGADNEQFF
CDR3 DNA: TGTGCCATCAGTGAGTCGCGACAGGGGGCCGACAATGAGCAGTTCTTC

clone size: NA
V gene: TRBV6-5
D gene: NA
J gene: TRBJ2-1
CDR3 protein: CASGRPYNEQFF
CDR3 DNA: TGTGCCAGCGGCCGGCCCTACAATGAGCAGTTCTTC

clone size: NA
V gene: TRBV27
D gene: NA
J gene: TRBJ2-2
CDR3 protein: CASSYPRGGATGELFF
CDR3 DNA: TGTGCCAGCAGTTACCCCAGGGGGGGGGCAACCGGGGAGCTGTTTTTT

clone size: once
V gene: TRBV6-5
D gene: NA
J gene: TRBJ2-2
CDR3 protein: CASSRLGAGELFF
CDR3 DNA: TGTGCCAGCAGCCGACTAGGTGCCGGGGAGCTGTTTTTT

clone size: NA
V gene: TRBV10-3
D gene: NA
J gene: TRBJ2-1
CDR3 protein: CAISGPVALGIEQFF
CDR3 DNA: TGTGCCATCAGTGGCCCAGTAGCCCTGGGGATTGAGCAGTTCTTC

clone size: many
V gene: TRBV6-1
D gene: NA
J gene: TRBJ1-6
CDR3 protein: CASSERADNSPLHF
CDR3 DNA: TGTGCCAGCAGTGAAAGGGCAGATAATTCACCCCTCCACTTT

clone size: NA
V gene: TRBV30
D gene: NA
J gene: TRBJ2-5
CDR3 protein: CAWTMTPETQYF
CDR3 DNA: TGTGCCTGGACTATGACCCCAGAGACCCAGTACTTC

clone size: NA
V gene: TRBV30
D gene: TRBD1
J gene: TRBJ1-2
CDR3 protein: CAWSRDRGPLIAGYTF
CDR3 DNA: TGTGCCTGGAGTAGGGACAGGGGACCCCTTATCGCTGGCTACACCTTC

clone size: NA
V gene: TRBV13
D gene: NA
J gene: TRBJ2-3
CDR3 protein: CASSSSGSAQYF
CDR3 DNA: TGTGCCAGCAGCTCCTCGGGATCCGCGCAGTATTTT

clone size: NA
V gene: TRBV3-1/TRBV3-2
D gene: NA
J gene: TRBJ1-5
CDR3 protein: CASSPGIGEGNQPQHF
CDR3 DNA: TGTGCCAGCAGCCCGGGTATAGGGGAAGGCAATCAGCCCCAGCATTTT

clone size: NA
V gene: TRBV6-5
D gene: NA
J gene: TRBJ2-1
CDR3 protein: CASSYSRPGEQFF
CDR3 DNA: TGTGCCAGCAGTTACTCGAGGCCCGGGGAGCAGTTCTTC

clone size: NA
V gene: TRBV6-6
D gene: TRBD2
J gene: TRBJ2-5
CDR3 protein: CASTTGAGGSQETQYF
CDR3 DNA: TGTGCCAGCACCACAGGTGCGGGAGGTTCCCAAGAGACCCAGTACTTC

clone size: once
V gene: TRBV30
D gene: NA
J gene: TRBJ1-2
CDR3 protein: CAWSGGLNYGYTF
CDR3 DNA: TGTGCCTGGAGTGGGGGATTGAACTATGGCTACACCTTC

clone size: NA
V gene: TRBV2
D gene: NA
J gene: TRBJ2-5
CDR3 protein: CASTRVAGIETQYF
CDR3 DNA: TGTGCCAGCACCCGAGTGGCGGGAATAGAGACCCAGTACTTC

clone size: NA
V gene: TRBV5-4
D gene: TRBD2
J gene: TRBJ2-5
CDR3 protein: CASSPSGRSGQETQYF
CDR3 DNA: TGTGCCAGCAGCCCTAGCGGGAGGTCCGGGCAAGAGACCCAGTACTTC

clone size: NA
V gene: TRBV4-1
D gene: NA
J gene: TRBJ2-7
CDR3 protein: CASSLSKALGSYEQYF
CDR3 DNA: TGCGCCAGCAGCCTATCCAAGGCCCTCGGATCCTACGAGCAGTACTTC

clone size: NA
V gene: TRBV7-8
D gene: NA
J gene: TRBJ1-1
CDR3 protein: CASSSGVMNTEAFF
CDR3 DNA: TGTGCCAGCAGCTCCGGGGTCATGAACACTGAAGCTTTCTTT

clone size: NA
V gene: TRBV27
D gene: NA
J gene: TRBJ2-7
CDR3 protein: CASRNLPTTYEQYF
CDR3 DNA: TGTGCCAGCAGAAATTTACCAACGACCTACGAGCAGTACTTC

clone size: NA
V gene: TRBV30
D gene: TRBD2
J gene: TRBJ2-5
CDR3 protein: CAWSVGTSGTETQYF
CDR3 DNA: TGTGCCTGGAGTGTCGGGACTAGCGGGACGGAGACCCAGTACTTC

clone size: once
V gene: TRBV11-2
D gene: TRBD1
J gene: TRBJ2-7
CDR3 protein: CASSLGQGPSYEQYF
CDR3 DNA: TGTGCCAGCAGCTTAGGACAGGGGCCTTCCTACGAGCAGTACTTC

clone size: once
V gene: TRBV2
D gene: NA
J gene: TRBJ2-1
CDR3 protein: CASSAGSSYNEQFF
CDR3 DNA: TGTGCCAGCAGTGCGGGGAGCTCCTACAATGAGCAGTTCTTC

clone size: NA
V gene: TRBV30
D gene: NA
J gene: TRBJ2-5
CDR3 protein: CAWSFRDGETQYF
CDR3 DNA: TGTGCCTGGAGTTTTAGGGATGGAGAGACCCAGTACTTC

clone size: NA
V gene: TRBV9
D gene: NA
J gene: TRBJ2-7
CDR3 protein: CASSVADGAYEQYF
CDR3 DNA: TGTGCCAGCAGCGTAGCGGACGGAGCCTACGAGCAGTACTTC

clone size: NA
V gene: TRBV5-5
D gene: NA
J gene: TRBJ1-5
CDR3 protein: CASSYDQGGNQPQHF
CDR3 DNA: TGTGCCAGCAGCTACGATCAGGGTGGAAATCAGCCCCAGCATTTT

clone size: NA
V gene: TRBV6-1
D gene: TRBD2
J gene: TRBJ2-1
CDR3 protein: CASSVGRLAGLASYNEQFF
CDR3 DNA: TGTGCCAGCAGTGTAGGGCGACTAGCGGGACTAGCCTCCTACAATGAGCAGTTCTTC

clone size: NA
V gene: TRBV7-8
D gene: TRBD2
J gene: TRBJ2-3
CDR3 protein: CASSPLAGGRTDTQYF
CDR3 DNA: TGTGCCAGCAGCCCCTTAGCGGGAGGGCGCACAGATACGCAGTATTTT

clone size: NA
V gene: TRBV5-1
D gene: NA
J gene: TRBJ1-2
CDR3 protein: CASSLVGDYGYTF
CDR3 DNA: TGCGCCAGCAGCTTGGTCGGAGACTATGGCTACACCTTC

clone size: NA
V gene: TRBV6-1
D gene: TRBD1
J gene: TRBJ2-3
CDR3 protein: CASSESQGQGSDTQYF
CDR3 DNA: TGTGCCAGCAGTGAATCCCAGGGACAGGGGTCAGATACGCAGTATTTT

clone size: NA
V gene: TRBV6-2/TRBV6-3
D gene: NA
J gene: TRBJ2-3
CDR3 protein: CASSYNLQVSDTQYF
CDR3 DNA: TGTGCCAGCAGTTACAATCTGCAAGTCTCGGATACGCAGTATTTT

clone size: NA
V gene: TRBV12-3/TRBV12-4
D gene: NA
J gene: TRBJ1-1
CDR3 protein: CASEGGGTEAFF
CDR3 DNA: TGTGCCAGCGAGGGCGGGGGAACTGAAGCTTTCTTT

clone size: once
V gene: TRBV10-3
D gene: TRBD1
J gene: TRBJ2-2
CDR3 protein: CAIQGGAGNTGELFF
CDR3 DNA: TGTGCCATCCAAGGGGGCGCTGGTAATACCGGGGAGCTGTTTTTT

clone size: once
V gene: TRBV5-8
D gene: NA
J gene: TRBJ2-3
CDR3 protein: CASIPGRGTDTQYF
CDR3 DNA: TGTGCCAGCATTCCAGGACGAGGGACAGATACGCAGTATTTT

clone size: NA
V gene: TRBV18
D gene: NA
J gene: TRBJ1-6
CDR3 protein: CASSPGPTSPLHF
CDR3 DNA: TGTGCCAGCTCACCGGGACCGACCTCACCCCTCCACTTT

clone size: NA
V gene: TRBV5-8
D gene: TRBD1
J gene: TRBJ2-6
CDR3 protein: CASSLNRGIALNVLTF
CDR3 DNA: TGTGCCAGCAGCTTGAACAGGGGAATCGCGCTCAACGTCCTGACTTTC

clone size: NA
V gene: TRBV29-1
D gene: TRBD2
J gene: TRBJ2-1
CDR3 protein: CSVEASSSGLMGNEQFF
CDR3 DNA: TGCAGCGTTGAAGCGTCCTCTAGCGGCCTCATGGGCAATGAGCAGTTCTTC

clone size: NA
V gene: TRBV27
D gene: NA
J gene: TRBJ1-3
CDR3 protein: CASSLTSGNTIYF
CDR3 DNA: TGTGCCAGCAGTTTAACCTCTGGAAACACCATATATTTT

clone size: NA
V gene: TRBV3-1/TRBV3-2
D gene: TRBD1
J gene: TRBJ1-1
CDR3 protein: CASTLRTGGTEAFF
CDR3 DNA: TGTGCCAGCACCCTAAGGACAGGGGGCACTGAAGCTTTCTTT

clone size: NA
V gene: TRBV27
D gene: NA
J gene: TRBJ1-2
CDR3 protein: CATYRDGYTF
CDR3 DNA: TGTGCCACATACAGGGATGGCTACACCTTC

clone size: NA
V gene: TRBV6-1
D gene: NA
J gene: TRBJ2-7
CDR3 protein: CASSESGAEQYF
CDR3 DNA: TGTGCCAGCAGTGAATCGGGAGCCGAGCAGTACTTC

clone size: NA
V gene: TRBV18
D gene: TRBD2
J gene: TRBJ2-3
CDR3 protein: CASSPSLEVAGGTSTDTQYF
CDR3 DNA: TGTGCCAGCTCACCTTCCCTCGAGGTAGCGGGAGGTACTAGCACAGATACGCAGTATTTT

clone size: once
V gene: TRBV5-1
D gene: NA
J gene: TRBJ1-4
CDR3 protein: CASSNSGVDEKLFF
CDR3 DNA: TGCGCCAGCAGCAATTCAGGGGTTGATGAAAAACTGTTTTTT

clone size: NA
V gene: TRBV6-1
D gene: TRBD1
J gene: TRBJ1-1
CDR3 protein: CASSEAIGQGVDFEAFF
CDR3 DNA: TGTGCCAGCAGTGAAGCTATAGGTCAGGGGGTTGACTTTGAAGCTTTCTTT

clone size: NA
V gene: TRBV12-3/TRBV12-4
D gene: NA
J gene: TRBJ1-5
CDR3 protein: CASSSGVLWPQHF
CDR3 DNA: TGTGCCAGCAGCTCCGGGGTGTTGTGGCCCCAGCATTTT

clone size: NA
V gene: TRBV11-2
D gene: TRBD1
J gene: TRBJ2-3
CDR3 protein: CASSLAVQGALLTQYF
CDR3 DNA: TGTGCCAGCAGCTTAGCGGTGCAGGGGGCCCTACTTACGCAGTATTTT

clone size: NA
V gene: TRBV10-3
D gene: NA
J gene: TRBJ2-2
CDR3 protein: CAISGSTLNTGELFF
CDR3 DNA: TGTGCCATCAGTGGCTCGACCCTGAACACCGGGGAGCTGTTTTTT

clone size: NA
V gene: TRBV3-1/TRBV3-2
D gene: NA
J gene: TRBJ1-2
CDR3 protein: CASSQVETARGYTF
CDR3 DNA: TGTGCCAGCAGCCAAGTTGAGACAGCGAGGGGCTACACCTTC

clone size: NA
V gene: TRBV29-1
D gene: NA
J gene: TRBJ2-1
CDR3 protein: CSVDRSYNEQFF
CDR3 DNA: TGCAGCGTCGACAGGTCCTACAATGAGCAGTTCTTC

clone size: NA
V gene: TRBV19
D gene: NA
J gene: TRBJ2-5
CDR3 protein: CASSSGRGGEETQYF
CDR3 DNA: TGTGCCAGTAGTTCTGGCAGGGGTGGAGAAGAGACCCAGTACTTC

clone size: NA
V gene: TRBV25-1
D gene: NA
J gene: TRBJ2-2
CDR3 protein: CASSKTSPNTGELFF
CDR3 DNA: TGTGCCAGCAGCAAGACATCGCCGAACACCGGGGAGCTGTTTTTT

clone size: NA
V gene: TRBV5-1
D gene: NA
J gene: TRBJ1-6
CDR3 protein: CASSPGLTNSPLHF
CDR3 DNA: TGCGCCAGCAGCCCGGGACTGACTAATTCACCCCTCCACTTT

clone size: NA
V gene: TRBV7-9
D gene: NA
J gene: TRBJ1-6
CDR3 protein: CASSSPGLINSPLHF
CDR3 DNA: TGTGCCAGCAGCTCACCGGGACTGATTAATTCACCCCTCCACTTT

clone size: NA
V gene: TRBV10-2
D gene: NA
J gene: TRBJ2-3
CDR3 protein: CASTPAGFTDTQYF
CDR3 DNA: TGCGCCAGCACGCCCGCGGGTTTCACAGATACGCAGTATTTT

clone size: NA
V gene: TRBV27
D gene: NA
J gene: TRBJ2-7
CDR3 protein: CASSLGWGSEQYF
CDR3 DNA: TGTGCCAGCAGTTTAGGTTGGGGGAGCGAGCAGTACTTC

clone size: NA
V gene: TRBV18
D gene: NA
J gene: TRBJ2-1
CDR3 protein: CASSPLLGLSNEQFF
CDR3 DNA: TGTGCCAGCTCACCACTTCTAGGGCTGTCCAATGAGCAGTTCTTC